This TCR beta chain was sequenced in a study of CXCR3-negative and CXCR3-positive naive CD8 T cells. General study points: CXCR3-positive naive cells carried more hydrophobic TRB CDR3s than CXCR3-negative ones. For naive cells, CXCR3-negative and CXCR3-positive subsets had similar TRBV-TRBJ usage; for memory cells, usage differed. Cryopreserved cells showed partially decreased CXCR3 expression, and most assays used fresh PBMCs.

Of note for this clonotype: The antigen is unknown.

Subsets of CD8+ T cells were each sorted in triplicate at approximately 270,000 cells apiece. 5' RACE that incorporated UMI labels was used to prepare the TRB cDNA libraries. TCRdb processed the 5' RACE reads again and assigns one entry to each CDR3 protein, with no DNA. The data include about 98,000 distinct CDR3 sequences; the top ten clones carry around 0.99%. The CDR3 sequence is 15 residues long. Germline V lookup: CDR1 MGHRA, CDR2 YSYEKL. The chain joins TRBV4-1 to TRBJ2-3; TCRdb's D call, TRBD1, is unchecked because there is no DNA. The sequencing input was naive CXCR3+ CD8+ T cells from blood. Subset noted: CD45RO-CCR7+CD27+CD95- naive CD8+ T cells expressing CXCR3 (TNR3+). This sequence was found in a human donor in good health. Some clones in this sample may be carry-over from other donors' samples. This chain's CDR3 is CASSPGQGDTDTQYF.